The table lists the clone carrying this T cell receptor (beta chain) with a few counts. V was clipped by 4 bases and J by 5 bases; unmatched bases: 8. This CDR3 is 15 amino acids long. This entry is derived from a study of T cells after yellow fever vaccination. Whole-study results and caveats: Boosting was followed by the reappearance of most primary-vaccination clones (just under 98% CD4, more than 70% CD8).

As TCR cDNA was made by 5'RACE template switching, a universal primer site and UMIs were added. TCRdb processed the 5' RACE reads anew with MiXCR; each CDR3 protein has one entry. The profile shows 96,000 or so distinct CDR3 sequences, roughly 9% of them singletons. This specimen was CD8+ T cells not binding an NS4B(214-222) dextramer, sorted from PBMCs, taken less than 16 days after the first yellow fever vaccination. This TCR was sampled from a man younger than 30 who received the YFV17D yellow fever vaccine. The gene calls are TRBV12-3 or TRBV12-4 and TRBJ2-1; 7 nucleotides align to TRBD1. The CDR3 sequence: CASSYVGQDHNEQFF. DNA of the CDR3: TGTGCCAGCAGTTACGTCGGACAGGATCACAATGAGCAGTTCTTC.